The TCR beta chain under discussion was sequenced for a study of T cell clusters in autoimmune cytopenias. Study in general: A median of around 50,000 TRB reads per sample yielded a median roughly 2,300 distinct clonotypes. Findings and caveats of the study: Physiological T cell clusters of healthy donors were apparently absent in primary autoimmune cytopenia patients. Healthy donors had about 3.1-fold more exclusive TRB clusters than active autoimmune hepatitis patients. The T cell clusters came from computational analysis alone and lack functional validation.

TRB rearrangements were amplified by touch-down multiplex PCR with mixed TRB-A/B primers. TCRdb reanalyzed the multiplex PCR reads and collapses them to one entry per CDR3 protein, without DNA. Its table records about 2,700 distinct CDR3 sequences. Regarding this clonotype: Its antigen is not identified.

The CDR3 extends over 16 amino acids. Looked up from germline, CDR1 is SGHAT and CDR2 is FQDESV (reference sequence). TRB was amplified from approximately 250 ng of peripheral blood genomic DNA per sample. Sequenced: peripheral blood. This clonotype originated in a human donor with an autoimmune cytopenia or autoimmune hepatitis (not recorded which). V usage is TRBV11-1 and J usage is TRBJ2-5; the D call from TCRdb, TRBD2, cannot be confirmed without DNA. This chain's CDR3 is CASSNRQEGLGETQYF.